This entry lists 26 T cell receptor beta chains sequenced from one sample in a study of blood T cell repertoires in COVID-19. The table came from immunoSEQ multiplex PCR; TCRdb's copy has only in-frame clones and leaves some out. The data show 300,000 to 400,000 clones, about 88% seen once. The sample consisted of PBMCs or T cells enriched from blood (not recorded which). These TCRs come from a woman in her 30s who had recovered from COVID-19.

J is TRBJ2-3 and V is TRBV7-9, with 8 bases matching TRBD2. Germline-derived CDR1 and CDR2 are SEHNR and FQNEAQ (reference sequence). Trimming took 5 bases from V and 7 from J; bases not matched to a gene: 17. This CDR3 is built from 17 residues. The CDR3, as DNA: TGTGCCAGCAGCCACACAAGTCACTCGGGGGGGCGAAATACGCAGTATTTT. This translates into CASSHTSHSGGRNTQYF.

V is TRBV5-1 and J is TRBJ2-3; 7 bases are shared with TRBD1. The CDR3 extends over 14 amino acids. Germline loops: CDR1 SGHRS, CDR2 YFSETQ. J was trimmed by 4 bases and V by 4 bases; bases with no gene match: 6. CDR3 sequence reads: CASSTRQGPDTQYF. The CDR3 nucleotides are TGCGCCAGCAGCACCCGACAGGGTCCAGATACGCAGTATTTT.

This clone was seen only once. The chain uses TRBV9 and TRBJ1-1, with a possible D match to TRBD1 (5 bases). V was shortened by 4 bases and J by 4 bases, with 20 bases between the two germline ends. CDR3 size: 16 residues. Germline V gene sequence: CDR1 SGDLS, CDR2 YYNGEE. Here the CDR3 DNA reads TGTGCCAGCAGCCCGCCCCAGACAGCATACCCCACTGAAGCTTTCTTT. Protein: CASSPPQTAYPTEAFF.

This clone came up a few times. Written as DNA, the CDR3 is TGTGCCATCAGTGAGTCGGCAGGGGGCGCGACCCTCCACTTT. Protein sequence: CAISESAGGATLHF. The chain joins TRBV10-3 to TRBJ1-6, with 8 bases identical to TRBD1. Germline CDR1 reads ENHRY; CDR2 reads SYGVKD. The V segment lost 0 bases and the J segment 14 bases; nucleotides outside the gene matches: 6. CDR3 length: 14 residues.

The CDR3 DNA sequence: TGTGCCAGCAGCTTGGCAGTAGCGGGGGTGTCTAGCACAGATACGCAGTATTTT. Protein sequence: CASSLAVAGVSSTDTQYF. This chain connects TRBV5-5 to TRBJ2-3; the match to TRBD2 covers 9 bases. CDR3 length equals 18 residues. The V gene end was trimmed by 0 bases and the J gene end by 0 bases; junction bases not matched to a gene: 8. Germline loops: CDR1 SGHKS, CDR2 YYEKEE (reference sequence).

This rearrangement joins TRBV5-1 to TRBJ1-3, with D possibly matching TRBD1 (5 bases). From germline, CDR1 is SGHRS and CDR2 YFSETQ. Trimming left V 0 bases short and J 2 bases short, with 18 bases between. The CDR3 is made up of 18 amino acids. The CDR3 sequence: CASSLAGEGTFPGNTIYF. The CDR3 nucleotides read TGCGCCAGCAGCTTGGCCGGGGAAGGGACTTTCCCTGGAAACACCATATATTTT.

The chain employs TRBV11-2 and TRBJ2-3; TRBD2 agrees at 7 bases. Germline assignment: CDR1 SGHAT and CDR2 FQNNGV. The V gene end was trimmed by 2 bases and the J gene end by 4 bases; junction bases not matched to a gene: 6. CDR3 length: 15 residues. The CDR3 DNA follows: TGTGCCAGCAGCTTATCGGCTAGCGGAGCAGATACGCAGTATTTT. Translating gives CASSLSASGADTQYF. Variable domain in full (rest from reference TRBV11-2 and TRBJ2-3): EAGVAQSPRYKIIEKRQSVAFWCNPISGHATLYWYQQILGQGPKLLIQFQNNGVVDDSQLPKDRFSAERLKGVDSTLKIQPAKLEDSAVYLCASSLSASGADTQYFGPGTRLTVL.

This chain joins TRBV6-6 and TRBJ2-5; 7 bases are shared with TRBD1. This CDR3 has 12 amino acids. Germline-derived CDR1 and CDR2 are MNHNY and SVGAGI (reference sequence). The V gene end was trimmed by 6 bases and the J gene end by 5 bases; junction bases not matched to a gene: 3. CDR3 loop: CASRGRGETQYF. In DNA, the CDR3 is TGTGCCAGCAGGGGCAGGGGGGAGACCCAGTACTTC.

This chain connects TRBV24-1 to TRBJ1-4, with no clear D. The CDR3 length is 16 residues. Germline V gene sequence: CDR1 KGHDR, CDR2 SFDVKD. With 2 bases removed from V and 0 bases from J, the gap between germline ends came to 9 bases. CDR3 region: CATSDSDGATNEKLFF. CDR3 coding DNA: TGTGCCACCAGTGATTCCGACGGAGCAACTAATGAAAAACTGTTTTTT.

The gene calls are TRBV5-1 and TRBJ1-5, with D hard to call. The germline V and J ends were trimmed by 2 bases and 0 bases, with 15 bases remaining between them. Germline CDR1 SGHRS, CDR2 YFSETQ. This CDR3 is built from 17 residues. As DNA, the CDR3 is TGCGCCAGCAGCTTACTTCCAGGTCGGAATAGCAATCAGCCCCAGCATTTT. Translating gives CASSLLPGRNSNQPQHF.

This CDR3 is CASSLAPSGANVLTF. The CDR3, as DNA: TGTGCCAGCAGCTTAGCCCCATCTGGGGCCAACGTCCTGACTTTC. The chain has TRBV7-6 and TRBJ2-6; D not resolved. The CDR3 loop spans 15 amino acids. The germline V gene encodes CDR1 SGHVS and CDR2 FNYEAQ. With 0 bases removed from V and 1 base from J, the gap between germline ends came to 4 bases.

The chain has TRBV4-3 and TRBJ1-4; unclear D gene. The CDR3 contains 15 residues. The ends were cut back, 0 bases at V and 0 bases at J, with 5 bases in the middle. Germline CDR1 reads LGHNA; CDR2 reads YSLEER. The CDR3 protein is CASSQDVATNEKLFF. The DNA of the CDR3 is TGCGCCAGCAGCCAAGATGTAGCAACTAATGAAAAACTGTTTTTT.

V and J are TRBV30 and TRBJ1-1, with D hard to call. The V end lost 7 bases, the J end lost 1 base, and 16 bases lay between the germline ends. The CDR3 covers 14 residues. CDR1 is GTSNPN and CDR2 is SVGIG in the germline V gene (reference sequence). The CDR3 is CASRPKMANTEAFF. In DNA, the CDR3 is TGTGCCTCCAGGCCGAAGATGGCGAACACTGAAGCTTTCTTT.

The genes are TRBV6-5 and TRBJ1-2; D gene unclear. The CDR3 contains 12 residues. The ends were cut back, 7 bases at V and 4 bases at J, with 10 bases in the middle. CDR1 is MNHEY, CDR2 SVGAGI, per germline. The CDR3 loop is CASTPTGYGYTF. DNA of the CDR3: TGTGCCAGCACCCCCACGGGCTATGGCTACACCTTC.

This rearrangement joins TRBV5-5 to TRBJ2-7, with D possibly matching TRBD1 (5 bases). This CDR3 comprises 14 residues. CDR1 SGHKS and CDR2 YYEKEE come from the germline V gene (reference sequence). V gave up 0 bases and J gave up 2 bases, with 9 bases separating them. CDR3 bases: TGTGCCAGCAGCTTGGGACAGAGCGCCTACGAGCAGTACTTC. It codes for CASSLGQSAYEQYF.

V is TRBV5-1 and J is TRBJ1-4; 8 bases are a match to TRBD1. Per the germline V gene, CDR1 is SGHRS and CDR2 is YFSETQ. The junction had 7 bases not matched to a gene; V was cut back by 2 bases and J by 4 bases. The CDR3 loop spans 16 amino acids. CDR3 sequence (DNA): TGCGCCAGCAGCTTTGGGGGGACAGGTCTTAATGAAAAACTGTTTTTT. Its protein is CASSFGGTGLNEKLFF.

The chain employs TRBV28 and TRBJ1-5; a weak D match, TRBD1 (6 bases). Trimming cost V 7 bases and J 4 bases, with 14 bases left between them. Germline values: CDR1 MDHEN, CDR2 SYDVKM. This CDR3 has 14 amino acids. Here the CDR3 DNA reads TGTGCCAGCATATCAGGGGCTGGGAATCAGCCCCAGCATTTT. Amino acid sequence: CASISGAGNQPQHF. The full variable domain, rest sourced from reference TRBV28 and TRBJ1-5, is DVKVTQSSRYLVKRTGEKVFLECVQDMDHENMFWYRQDPGLGLRLIYFSYDVKMKEKGDIPEGYSVSREKKERFSLILESASTNQTSMYLCASISGAGNQPQHFGDGTRLSIL.

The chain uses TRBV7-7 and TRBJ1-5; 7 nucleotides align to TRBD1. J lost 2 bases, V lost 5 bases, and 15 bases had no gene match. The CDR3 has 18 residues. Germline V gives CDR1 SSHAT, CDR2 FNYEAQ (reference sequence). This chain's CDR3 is CASSQGQFIKSGNQPQHF. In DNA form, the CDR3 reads TGTGCCAGCAGCCAGGGACAGTTCATTAAATCAGGCAATCAGCCCCAGCATTTT. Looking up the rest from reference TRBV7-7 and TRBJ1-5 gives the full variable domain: GAGVSQSPRYKVTKRGQDVTLRCDPISSHATLYWYQQALGQGPEFLTYFNYEAQPDKSGLPSDRFSAERPEGSISTLTIQRTEQRDSAMYRCASSQGQFIKSGNQPQHFGDGTRLSIL.

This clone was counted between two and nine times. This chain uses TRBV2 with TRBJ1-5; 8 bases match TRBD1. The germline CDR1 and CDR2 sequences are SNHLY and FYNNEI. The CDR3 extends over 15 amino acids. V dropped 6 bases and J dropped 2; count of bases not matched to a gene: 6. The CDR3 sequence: CASRQGASGNQPQHF. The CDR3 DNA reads TGTGCCAGCAGGCAGGGGGCATCGGGCAATCAGCCCCAGCATTTT.

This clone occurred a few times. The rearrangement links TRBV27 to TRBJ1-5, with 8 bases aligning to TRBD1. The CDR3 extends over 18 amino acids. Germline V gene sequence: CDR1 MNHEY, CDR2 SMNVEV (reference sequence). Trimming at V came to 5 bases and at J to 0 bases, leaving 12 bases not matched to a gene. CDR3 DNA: TGTGCCAGCAGTCCATACCGGGACAGGTTCTATAGCAATCAGCCCCAGCATTTT. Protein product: CASSPYRDRFYSNQPQHF.

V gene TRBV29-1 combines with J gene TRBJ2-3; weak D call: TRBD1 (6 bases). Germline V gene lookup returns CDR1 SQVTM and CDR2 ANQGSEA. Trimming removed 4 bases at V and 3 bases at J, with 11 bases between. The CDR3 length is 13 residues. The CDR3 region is CSVAETGTDTQYF. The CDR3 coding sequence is TGCAGCGTTGCGGAGACAGGAACAGATACGCAGTATTTT.

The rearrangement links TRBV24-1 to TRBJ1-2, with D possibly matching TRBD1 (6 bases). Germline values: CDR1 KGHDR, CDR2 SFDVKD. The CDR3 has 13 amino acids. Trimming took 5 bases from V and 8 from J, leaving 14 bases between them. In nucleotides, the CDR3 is TGTGCCACCAGTGGCTACAGGGAAGGCGGCTACACCTTC. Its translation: CATSGYREGGYTF.

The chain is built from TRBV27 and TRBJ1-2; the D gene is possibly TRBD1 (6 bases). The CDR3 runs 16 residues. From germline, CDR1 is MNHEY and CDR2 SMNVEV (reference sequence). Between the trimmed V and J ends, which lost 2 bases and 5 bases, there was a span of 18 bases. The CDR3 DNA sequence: TGTGCCAGCAGTTTAATGCGTGGGGGCGTGTGGTATGGCTACACCTTC. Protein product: CASSLMRGGVWYGYTF.

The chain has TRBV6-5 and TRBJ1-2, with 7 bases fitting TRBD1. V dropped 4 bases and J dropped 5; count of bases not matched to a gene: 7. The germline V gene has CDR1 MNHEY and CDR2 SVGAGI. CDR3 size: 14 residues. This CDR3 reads CASSWGTDPYGYTF. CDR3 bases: TGTGCCAGCAGTTGGGGGACAGACCCTTATGGCTACACCTTC.

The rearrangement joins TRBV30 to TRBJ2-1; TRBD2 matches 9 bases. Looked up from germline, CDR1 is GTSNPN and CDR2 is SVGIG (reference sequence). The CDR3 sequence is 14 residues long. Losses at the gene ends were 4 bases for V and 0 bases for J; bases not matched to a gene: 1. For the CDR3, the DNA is TGTGCCTGGACTAGCGGGGTCTCCTACAATGAGCAGTTCTTC. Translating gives CAWTSGVSYNEQFF.

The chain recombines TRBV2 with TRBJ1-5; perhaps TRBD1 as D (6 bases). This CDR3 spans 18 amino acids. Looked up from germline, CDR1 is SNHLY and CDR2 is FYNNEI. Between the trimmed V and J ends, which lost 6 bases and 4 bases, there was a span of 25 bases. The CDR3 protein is CASRARTVPTFRNQPQHF. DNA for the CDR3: TGTGCCAGCAGGGCTCGGACAGTCCCGACTTTTCGAAATCAGCCCCAGCATTTT.